A selection of T cell receptor beta chains follows, all from one sample in a study of T-cell reconstitution after alpha-beta-depleted transplantation in children. A single record per CDR3 protein comes from TCRdb applying MiXCR to the PCR reads. The sample shows hundreds of thousands of distinct CDR3 sequences, 13% of them seen only once. Sequenced here: PBMCs, mostly from graft donor cells, sampled 360 days after TCRalphabeta/CD19-depleted stem cell transplant. The source of these receptors is a male patient younger than 18 who had a stem cell transplant for acute myeloid leukemia, so the T cells may come from the graft donor. Both conserved end residues are part of each CDR3. The order of the fields is J gene, D gene, CDR3 length, clone size, V gene, CDR3 DNA, CDR3 protein. D genes are given only for firm matches. Size is stated for part of the rows, as once, few or many counts, or as a class when the clone is expanded.

TRBJ2-1,TRBD2,14,few,TRBV2,TGTGCCAGCATGGGGCGGGAGGGATACAATGAGCAGTTCTTC,CASMGREGYNEQFF
TRBJ1-5,TRBD1,15,.,TRBV4-3,TGCGCCAGCAGCCAAGGTACAGGGGTTGAGCAGCCCCAGCATTTT,CASSQGTGVEQPQHF
TRBJ2-7,TRBD2,15,.,TRBV20-1,TGCAGTGCCAGGACTTACACTAGCGAAGGAACCGAGCAGTACTTC,CSARTYTSEGTEQYF
TRBJ2-1,.,15,.,TRBV7-2,TGTGCCAGCAGCTTATATTGGTCAAGGAACAATGAGCAGTTCTTC,CASSLYWSRNNEQFF
TRBJ2-7,TRBD2,15,few,TRBV7-6,TGTGCCAGCACCTGGAGGGCGGGAGTTGACTACGAGCAGTACTTC,CASTWRAGVDYEQYF
TRBJ1-5,.,14,few,TRBV20-1,TGCAGTGCTAGTCAGGACAGTTTTGATCAGCCCCAGCATTTT,CSASQDSFDQPQHF
TRBJ2-1,TRBD2,15,few,TRBV20-1,TGCAGTGCTAGAGAGGCTGGGAGGGTCTACAATGAGCAGTTCTTC,CSAREAGRVYNEQFF
TRBJ2-1,TRBD2,14,few,TRBV7-2,TGTGCCAGCAGCCCACCTAGGCCGGGAGGGGAGCAGTTCTTC,CASSPPRPGGEQFF
TRBJ2-1,.,16,few,TRBV9,TGTGCCAGCAGCCAGTATCTTACCGGGACCTACAATGAGCAGTTCTTC,CASSQYLTGTYNEQFF
TRBJ2-2,.,13,many,TRBV28,TGTGCCAGCACTGGGGCCCCGGCCGGGGAGCTGTTTTTT,CASTGAPAGELFF
TRBJ2-5,TRBD2,14,many,TRBV29-1,TGCAGCGTTGGGGGCCCAGCGGGAGTAGAGACCCAGTACTTC,CSVGGPAGVETQYF
TRBJ2-3,.,14,few,TRBV24-1,TGTGCCACCAGTGATAGAGTTAGCACAGATACGCAGTATTTT,CATSDRVSTDTQYF
TRBJ2-3,.,13,.,TRBV7-6,TGTGCCAGCAGCTCCGACTCGAGGGTGACGCAGTATTTT,CASSSDSRVTQYF
TRBJ2-7,.,16,many,TRBV29-1,TGCAGCGTTGTGGGGGCCGGTTTGGGAGGCACCTACGAGCAGTACTTC,CSVVGAGLGGTYEQYF
TRBJ2-1,TRBD2,17,many,TRBV7-8,TGTGCCAGCAGCTTAATACTAGCGGAGAGCTCCTACAATGAGCAGTTCTTC,CASSLILAESSYNEQFF
TRBJ2-7,.,14,few,TRBV12-3/TRBV12-4,TGTGCCAGCAGTTTTTACGAGAGCTCCTACGAGCAGTACTTC,CASSFYESSYEQYF
TRBJ1-5,.,16,.,TRBV19,TGTGCCAGTTCCCGAACAGGGCCCGGAGGCAATCAGCCCCAGCATTTT,CASSRTGPGGNQPQHF
TRBJ2-1,TRBD2,15,many,TRBV7-9,TGTGCCCTCCCCGCAGGGAGGGTGCTCCACAATGAGCAGTTCTTC,CALPAGRVLHNEQFF
TRBJ2-2,.,13,few,TRBV6-5,TGTGCCAGCAGTTTGTCATACACCGGGGAGCTGTTTTTT,CASSLSYTGELFF
TRBJ1-5,.,15,.,TRBV12-3/TRBV12-4,TGTGCCAGCAGTCCTTTGGACCGAAACAATCAGCCCCAGCATTTT,CASSPLDRNNQPQHF
TRBJ2-3,.,12,.,TRBV28,TGTGCCAGCAGGGCTAGCACAGATACGCAGAATTTT,CASRASTDTQNF
TRBJ2-5,.,16,few,TRBV7-7,TGTGCTAGCAGCTTAGTTAAGAGCAGGGGCCAAGAGACCCAGTACTTC,CASSLVKSRGQETQYF
TRBJ2-1,.,17,many,TRBV20-1,TGCAGTGCGACCGGCGGGCTCGGACAGACCCCTCGAGATGAGCAGTTCTTC,CSATGGLGQTPRDEQFF
TRBJ2-1,TRBD2,14,.,TRBV6-2/TRBV6-3,TGTGCCAGCAGCCAACTAGCGGCAGTGGATGAGCAGTTCTTC,CASSQLAAVDEQFF
TRBJ2-5,TRBD2,13,many,TRBV29-1,TGCAGCGTTGAATCCCTAGCGGGAGGGTCCCAGTACTTC,CSVESLAGGSQYF
TRBJ2-7,TRBD2,13,.,TRBV15,TGTGCCACCAGCAGAGATAATAGAAGGGAGGGGTACTTC,CATSRDNRREGYF
TRBJ1-1,.,13,few,TRBV29-1,TGCAGCGTTGAGAGTTACATGAACACTGAAGCTTTCTTT,CSVESYMNTEAFF
TRBJ2-5,TRBD2,15,.,TRBV9,TGTGCCAGCAGCGTATTGCGGGAGGGCCGTGAGACCCAGTACTTC,CASSVLREGRETQYF
TRBJ1-3,.,11,few,TRBV29-1,TGCAGCGTTGATACTGGAAACACCATATATTTT,CSVDTGNTIYF
TRBJ2-1,.,16,.,TRBV11-2,TGTGCCAGCAGCTTAGTAGGACCCCGCTCCTACAATGAGCAGTTCTTC,CASSLVGPRSYNEQFF
TRBJ2-1,TRBD1,14,few,TRBV9,TGTGCCAGCAGCGTCGACAGGGTTGACAATGAGCAGTTCTTC,CASSVDRVDNEQFF
TRBJ1-5,.,12,.,TRBV12-3/TRBV12-4,TGTGCCAGCAGTTTACCGGGGAGCCCTAAGCATTTT,CASSLPGSPKHF
TRBJ2-3,.,13,few,TRBV10-3,TGTGCCATCTGGACTACTGGCACAGATACGCAGTATTTT,CAIWTTGTDTQYF
TRBJ2-5,.,15,many,TRBV28,TGTGCCAGCAGTTTGCAGCGGAGCGGCCAAGAGACCCAGTACTTC,CASSLQRSGQETQYF
TRBJ2-7,.,15,many,TRBV29-1,TGCAGCGTTGAAGAACCGACAGGTTTTCCCTACGAGCAGTACTTC,CSVEEPTGFPYEQYF
TRBJ2-1,.,14,few,TRBV14,TGTGCCAGCAGCCAGAGCCCCGCATACAATGAGCAGTTCTTC,CASSQSPAYNEQFF
TRBJ2-1,TRBD1,15,few,TRBV5-1,TGCGCCAGCAGCTGGGACAGGAACTTCAACAATGAGCAGTTCTTC,CASSWDRNFNNEQFF
TRBJ2-1,TRBD2,15,few,TRBV24-1,TGTGCCACCAGTCTGCCGGGACTAGCACCCAATGAGCAGTTCTTC,CATSLPGLAPNEQFF